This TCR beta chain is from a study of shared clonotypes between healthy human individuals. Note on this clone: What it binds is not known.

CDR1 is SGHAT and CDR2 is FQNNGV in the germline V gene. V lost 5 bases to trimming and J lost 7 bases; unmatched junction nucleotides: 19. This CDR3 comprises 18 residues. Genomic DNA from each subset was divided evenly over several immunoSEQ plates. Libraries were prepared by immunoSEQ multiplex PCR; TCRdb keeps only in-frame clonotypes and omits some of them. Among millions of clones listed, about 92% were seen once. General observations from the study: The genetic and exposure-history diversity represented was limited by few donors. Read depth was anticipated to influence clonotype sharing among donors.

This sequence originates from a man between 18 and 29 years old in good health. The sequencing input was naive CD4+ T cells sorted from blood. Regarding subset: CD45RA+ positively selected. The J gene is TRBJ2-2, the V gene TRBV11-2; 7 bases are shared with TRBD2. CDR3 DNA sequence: TGTGCCAGCAGCCCTAAGCTAATGTGGGAGGGCCGTGGCGGGGAGCTGTTTTTT. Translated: CASSPKLMWEGRGGELFF.